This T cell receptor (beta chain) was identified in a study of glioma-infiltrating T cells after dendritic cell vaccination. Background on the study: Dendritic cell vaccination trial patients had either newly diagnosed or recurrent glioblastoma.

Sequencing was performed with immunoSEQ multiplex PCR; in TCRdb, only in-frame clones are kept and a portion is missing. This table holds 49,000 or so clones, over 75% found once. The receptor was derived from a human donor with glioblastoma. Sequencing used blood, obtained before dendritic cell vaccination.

CDR3 bases: TGTGCCAGCAGAGGGACAGGGTTTGGAAACACCATATATTTT. It specifies CASRGTGFGNTIYF. This chain links TRBV6-5 with TRBJ1-3; TRBD1 matches 9 bases. This CDR3 is built from 14 residues. Germline loops: CDR1 MNHEY, CDR2 SVGAGI. With V trimmed by 6 bases and J by 3 bases, 3 bases remained unmatched.